This T cell receptor beta chain was sequenced in a study of shared clonotypes between healthy human individuals. Within Nashville, Tennessee resided all donors, each a Caucasian adult. The table came from immunoSEQ multiplex PCR; TCRdb's copy has only in-frame clones and leaves some out. Of under 600,000 clones in the sample, around three quarters were seen once. The germline gives CDR1 MDHEN, CDR2 SYDVKM. The CDR3 runs to 15 residues. V shed 4 bases and J shed 4 bases, with 14 bases lying between them. Sequences were obtained from PBMCs. The TCR comes from a woman aged 40 to 55 in good health. Some clones in this sample may be carry-over from other donors' samples. V gene TRBV28 combines with J gene TRBJ2-1; the D is unclear. Written as DNA, the CDR3 is TGTGCCAGCAGTTCAGCGAGTGGGGTTTACAATGAGCAGTTCTTC. Translating gives CASSSASGVYNEQFF.